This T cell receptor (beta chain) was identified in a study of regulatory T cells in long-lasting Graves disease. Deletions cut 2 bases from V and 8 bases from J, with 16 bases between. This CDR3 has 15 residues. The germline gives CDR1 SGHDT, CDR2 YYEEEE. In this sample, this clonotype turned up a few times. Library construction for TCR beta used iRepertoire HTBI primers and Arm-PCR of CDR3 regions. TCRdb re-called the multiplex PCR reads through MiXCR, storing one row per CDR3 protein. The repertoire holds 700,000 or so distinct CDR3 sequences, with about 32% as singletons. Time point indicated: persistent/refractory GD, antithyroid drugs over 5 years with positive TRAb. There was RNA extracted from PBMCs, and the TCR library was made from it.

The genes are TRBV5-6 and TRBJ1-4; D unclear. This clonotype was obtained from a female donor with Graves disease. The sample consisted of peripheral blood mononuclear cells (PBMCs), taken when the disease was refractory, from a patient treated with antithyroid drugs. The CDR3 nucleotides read TGTGCCAGCAGCTTCAGTCAGGAATATTCGGAAAAACTGTTTTTT. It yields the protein CASSFSQEYSEKLFF. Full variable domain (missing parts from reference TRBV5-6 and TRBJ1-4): DAGVTQSPTHLIKTRGQQVTLRCSPKSGHDTVSWYQQALGQGPQFIFQYYEEEERQRGNFPDRFSGHQFPNYSSELNVNALLLGDSALYLCASSFSQEYSEKLFFGSGTQLSVL.